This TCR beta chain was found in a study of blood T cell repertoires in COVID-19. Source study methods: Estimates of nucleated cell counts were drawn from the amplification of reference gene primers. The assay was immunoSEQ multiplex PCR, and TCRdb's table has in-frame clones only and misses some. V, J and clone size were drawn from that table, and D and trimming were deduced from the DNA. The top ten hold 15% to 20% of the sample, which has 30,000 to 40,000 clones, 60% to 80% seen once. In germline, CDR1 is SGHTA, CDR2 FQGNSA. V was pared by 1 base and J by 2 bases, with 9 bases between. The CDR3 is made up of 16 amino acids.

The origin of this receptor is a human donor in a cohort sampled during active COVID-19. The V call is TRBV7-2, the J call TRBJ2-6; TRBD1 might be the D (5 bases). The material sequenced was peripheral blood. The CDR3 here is CASSLDTGPGANVLTF. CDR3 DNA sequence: TGTGCCAGCAGCTTAGATACAGGTCCTGGGGCCAACGTCCTGACTTTC.